Detailed here is one TCR beta chain. Its antigen is not yet known. Per-nucleotide qualities are absent, and no much larger clonotype sits a single base away. This record belongs to a study of blood T cell repertoires in COVID-19 (dated by TCRdb to about 2020). Context from the whole study: Collaborator samples came from the United States, Italy and Spain and covered acute and convalescent phases of COVID-19. The material from the prospective study consisted of cDNA or gDNA derived from T cells, B-cell-depleted T cells, or PBMCs. Subjects who had been exposed to COVID-19, were actively infected with it, or had recovered from it provided the deeply sampled blood TCRbeta repertoires that made up the dataset. The repertoires were released in a freely available public database intended as a resource for research on the immune response to SARS-CoV-2. Samples came from the ongoing ImmuneRACE study (first 160 participants) plus 1,254 subjects from 6 global collaborators. Sample metadata almost always included a de-identified subject ID, COVID-19 status, age in years and sex. Where available, HLA class I and class II types were taken from metadata supplied by the sample provider and were not determined by assay-based typing. Summary of the overall study and its limitations: Clinical and demographic metadata were provided uncurated, with the amount varying by source and participant.

TCRbeta CDR3 regions were amplified from genomic DNA by means of the immunoSEQ Assay, a bias-controlled multiplex PCR. The authors' analysis ran thus. Nucleated cell counts per sample were estimated from amplification of reference gene primers within the assay. To quantify the absolute abundance of each unique TCRbeta CDR3 rearrangement, sequence reads were collapsed and filtered. For each sample, productive Simpson clonality was calculated as the square root of Simpson's diversity index across productive rearrangements. In its TCRdb copy, this immuneACCESS table keeps in-frame sequences only and misses some clones. Where compared with another copy, unresolved V genes explain less than half of these, and the others have no known cause. The V and J calls and clone size come from that table; D and trimming were worked out from the DNA. The sample profile shows tens of thousands of clones; roughly nine tenths of them were found once. The top ten clones comprise 8.6% of the sample.

Each collaborating institution followed its own protocols to collect whole blood in K2EDTA tubes. For TCRbeta analysis, collaborator samples were shipped as frozen whole blood, as isolated PBMCs, or as DNA extracted from either sample type. V lost 1 base and J lost 1 base; the stretch between them is 9 bases long. Reading the germline V gene gives CDR1 SGHRS and CDR2 YFSETQ. From cysteine to phenylalanine, the CDR3 is 14 amino acids long. Here the CDR3 DNA is all that survives: 42 bases in frame from base 1. The sample was peripheral blood. This receptor was identified in a human donor in a cohort sampled during active COVID-19. The rearranged chain carries TRBV5-1 and TRBJ2-7; a tentative D call is TRBD1 (6 bases match). CDR3 reads: CASSLQDRSYEQYF. The bases read TGCGCCAGCAGCTTGCAGGACAGATCCTACGAGCAGTACTTC. Here the CDR3 is joined to the reference TRBV5-1 and TRBJ2-7 genes, and the full variable domain is: KAGVTQTPRYLIKTRGQQVTLSCSPISGHRSVSWYQQTPGQGLQFLFEYFSETQRNKGNFPGRFSGRQFSNSRSEMNVSTLELGDSALYLCASSLQDRSYEQYFGPGTRLTVT.